This TCR beta chain originates from a study of post-analysis software for immune sequencing data (dated by TCRdb to the mid-2010s). Background for the entire study: Relapsing-remitting, secondary progressive and progressive-relapsing multiple sclerosis were recorded as disease courses, and subtype annotation was lacking for some patients. The patient repertoires were set against eleven to twelve previously published healthy control repertoires from donors whose ages ranged from about 6 to 26 years. A subset of samples was prepared in parallel using single-end sample barcoding, then pooled and co-amplified after Illumina adapter ligation. Study-level results and caveats: Patients showed significantly higher frequencies than controls for about five TRBV segments, among them TRBV5-6, TRBV5-1 and TRBV20-1. The multiple sclerosis patient group was slightly younger than the control group. Multiple sclerosis patients had significantly lower normalized Chao1 diversity than controls, a result that suggests substantial peripheral T-cell clonal expansion. Direct clustering with F measure showed strong co-clustering of samples prepared in the same batch, prompting a batch-effect correction.

Turning to this clonotype: Its recognized antigen is unknown. No much larger clone is present one base from it, and per-base qualities are unavailable.

Libraries were made using PCR. The data were produced on an Illumina HiSeq 2500. Unique molecular identifiers were incorporated into TCR beta cDNA libraries to reduce PCR and sequencing biases. Per 1 to 10 million input T cells, 500,000 or so cDNA molecules were obtained, such that each molecule approximated one T cell. Patient libraries were prepared and sequenced with the same protocol used for the earlier healthy control dataset. Samples belonging to the same batch were prepared together, multiplexed and sequenced on a shared HiSeq lane. Regarding the original processing steps: MIGEC was used to process the raw barcoded reads, and molecular identifier groups with only a single read were discarded before consensus assembly and CDR3 extraction. VDJtools was used for post-analysis of the clonotype tables, and diversity was normalized by down-sampling every dataset to the size of the smallest sample. Repertoire overlap clustering matched CDR3 amino acid but not nucleotide sequences to correct batch-related cross-sample contamination. In TCRdb, the public reads were trimmed at Q25 with fastp and aligned with MiXCR, with productive beta chains retained. Every entry covers one CDR3 protein and lists the most common genes and DNA from its rows. TCRdb assigned the V and J calls; the authors' analysis was not used. Across this sample there are 740,000 or so distinct CDR3 sequences, with roughly 58% seen only once. Jointly, the top ten make up about 4.8% of the sample.

To demonstrate the VDJtools post-analysis software, the study profiled TCR beta repertoires from the peripheral blood of about 13 young patients with multiple sclerosis. Multiple sclerosis patients were children and adolescents aged about 6 to 15 years. Trimming removed 0 bases from V and 4 bases from J; the gene matches leave 13 bases unexplained. Spanning cysteine to phenylalanine, the CDR3 consists of 18 amino acids. Here the CDR3 DNA is all that survives: 54 bases in frame from base 1. From a lookup of the germline V gene (reference sequence), CDR1 and CDR2 are LGHDT and YNNKEL. The receptor was derived from a girl aged 10 to 17 with multiple sclerosis. Source material: blood. The sequence is built from TRBV3-1 and TRBJ2-3; TRBD2 fits 7 bases in the junction. Here the CDR3 is given as CASSQDYPTSPVPDTQYF. The nucleotides read TGTGCCAGCAGCCAAGATTACCCGACTAGCCCGGTCCCAGATACGCAGTATTTT.